This T cell receptor beta chain originates from a study of cytomegalovirus exposure and HLA in healthy donors. Study-level findings and limits: Exclusion applied to some V segments, including TRBV6-2 and TRBV6-3, as they were indistinguishable. In a later analysis, a genetic analysis reported fewer productive-TCR N-insertions in an Asian-associated ancestry cluster than the cohort average. It was confirmed in vitro that a few of the CMV-associated chains were specific for CMV antigens.

Note on this clone: As yet, its antigen is unknown.

CDR3 length: 15 amino acids. Germline V gives CDR1 KGHSH, CDR2 LQKENI. Trimming cost V 6 bases and J 3 bases; bases outside gene matches: 7. The study ran its PCR with 60 Vbeta and 13 Jbeta primers. Sequencing was performed with immunoSEQ multiplex PCR; in TCRdb, only in-frame clones are kept and a portion is missing. Altogether 200,000 to 300,000 clones are present, about 77% being singletons, with the ten largest covering approximately 0.47%. The chain links TRBV18 to TRBJ2-7, with TRBD2 matching over 11 bases. Material for sequencing was PBMCs. This sequence was found in a boy younger than 18 in good health and CMV-seronegative. The CDR3 reads CASSVTGTSGYEQYF. CDR3 sequence (DNA): TGTGCCAGCTCCGTGACCGGGACTAGCGGCTACGAGCAGTACTTC.